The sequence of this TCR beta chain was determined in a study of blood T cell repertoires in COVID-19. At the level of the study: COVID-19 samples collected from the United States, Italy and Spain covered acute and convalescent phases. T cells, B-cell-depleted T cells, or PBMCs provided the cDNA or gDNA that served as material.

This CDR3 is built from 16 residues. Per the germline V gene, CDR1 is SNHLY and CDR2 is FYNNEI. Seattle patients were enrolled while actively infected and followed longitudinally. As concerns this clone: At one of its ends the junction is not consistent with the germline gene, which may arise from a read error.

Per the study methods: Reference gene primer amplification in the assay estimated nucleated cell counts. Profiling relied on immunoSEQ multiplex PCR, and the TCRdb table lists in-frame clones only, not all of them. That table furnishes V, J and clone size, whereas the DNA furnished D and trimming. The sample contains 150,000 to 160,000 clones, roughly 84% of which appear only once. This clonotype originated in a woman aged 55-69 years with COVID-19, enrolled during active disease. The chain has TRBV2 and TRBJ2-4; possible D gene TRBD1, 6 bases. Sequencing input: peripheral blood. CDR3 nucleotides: TGTGCCAGCAGAGAAGCCGGGACAAGAGCCAAAAACATTCAGTACTTC. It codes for CASREAGTRAKNIQYF.